Here is one T cell receptor beta chain with its context. The CDR3 totals 14 residues. The trim removed 5 bases at V and 5 bases at J, leaving 9 bases unmatched. Germline loops: CDR1 SQVTM, CDR2 ANQGSEA. This entry belongs to a study of blood T cells in healthy people across ages. The second PCR ran about 6 to 11 cycles with a sample-barcoded 5' primer and J-beta primers. Every sample returned 2.5 million or more CDR3-containing paired-end reads. TCRdb re-called the 5' RACE reads with MiXCR, one entry per CDR3 protein. The repertoire holds some 760,000 distinct CDR3 sequences, with approximately 25% as singletons. These data also featured in a second study, about T cells of mothers and their children.

The chain combines TRBV29-1 with TRBJ2-5, with 9 bases aligning to TRBD1. The sample consisted of blood. This sequence was found in a boy aged 10-17 years in good health. DNA for the CDR3: TGCAGCGTTTCCGGGACAGGGCGACCGGAGACCCAGTACTTC. Its translation is CSVSGTGRPETQYF.